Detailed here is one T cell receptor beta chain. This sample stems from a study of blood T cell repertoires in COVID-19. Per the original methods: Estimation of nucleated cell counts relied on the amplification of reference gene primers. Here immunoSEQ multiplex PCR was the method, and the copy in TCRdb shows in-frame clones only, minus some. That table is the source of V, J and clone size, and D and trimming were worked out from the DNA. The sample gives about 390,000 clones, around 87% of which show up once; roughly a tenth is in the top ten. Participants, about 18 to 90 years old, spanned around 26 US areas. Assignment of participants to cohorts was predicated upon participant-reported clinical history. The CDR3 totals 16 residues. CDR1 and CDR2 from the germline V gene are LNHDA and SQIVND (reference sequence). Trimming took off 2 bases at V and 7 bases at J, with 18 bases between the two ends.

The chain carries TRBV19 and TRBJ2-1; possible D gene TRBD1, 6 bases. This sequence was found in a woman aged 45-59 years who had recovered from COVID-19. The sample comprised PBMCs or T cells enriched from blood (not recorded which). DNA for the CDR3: TGTGCCAGTAGTATAATGGGAAACAGGGAGTCTAATGAGCAGTTCTTC. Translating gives CASSIMGNRESNEQFF.